This TCR beta chain was identified during a study of OX40 agonist ivuxolimab in advanced cancers. The length of the CDR3 is 15 residues. Per the germline V gene, CDR1 is SGHVS and CDR2 is FNYEAQ. The germline V and J ends were trimmed by 7 bases and 4 bases, with 17 bases remaining between them. Here immunoSEQ multiplex PCR was the method, and the copy in TCRdb shows in-frame clones only, minus some. Seen here are around 84,000 clones, under 95% observed once, and the top ten hold 11%. The rearrangement uses TRBV7-6 and TRBJ1-3; D remains unclear. This TCR came from an adult with an advanced solid tumor such as melanoma, head and neck, liver or kidney cancer. Source: CD4+ or CD8+ T cells sorted from blood, taken in a trial of the OX40 agonist ivuxolimab. In DNA, the CDR3 is TGTGCCAGCACCGGCAGTTCAACTCCCGGAAACACCATATATTTT. It translates to CASTGSSTPGNTIYF.